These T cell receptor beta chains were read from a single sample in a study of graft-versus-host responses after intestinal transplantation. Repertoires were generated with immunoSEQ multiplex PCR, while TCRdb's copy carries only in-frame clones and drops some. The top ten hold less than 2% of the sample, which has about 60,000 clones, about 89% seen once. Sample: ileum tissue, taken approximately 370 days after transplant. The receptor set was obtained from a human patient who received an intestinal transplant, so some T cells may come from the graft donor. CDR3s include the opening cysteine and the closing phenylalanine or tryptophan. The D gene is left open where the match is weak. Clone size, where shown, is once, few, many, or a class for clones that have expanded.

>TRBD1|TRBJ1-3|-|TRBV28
CASRSPGTGFGNTIYF
TGTGCCAGCAGAAGCCCCGGGACAGGGTTCGGAAACACCATATATTTT
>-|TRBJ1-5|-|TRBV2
CASSTKLGQFNQPQHF
TGTGCCAGCAGTACTAAGTTGGGCCAGTTCAATCAGCCCCAGCATTTT
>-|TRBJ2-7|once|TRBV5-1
CASSLDLQGVGGYEQYF
TGCGCCAGCAGCTTGGACTTACAGGGCGTCGGGGGCTACGAGCAGTACTTC
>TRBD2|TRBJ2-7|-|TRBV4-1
CASSYNRDYPYEQYF
TGCGCCAGCAGCTATAACCGGGACTATCCCTACGAGCAGTACTTC
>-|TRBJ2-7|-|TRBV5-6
CASSLSGSSYEQYF
TGTGCCAGCAGCTTGTCCGGGAGCTCCTACGAGCAGTACTTC
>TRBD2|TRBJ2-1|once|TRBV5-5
CASSLERDYGPNEQFF
TGTGCCAGCAGCTTGGAACGGGACTATGGGCCAAATGAGCAGTTCTTC
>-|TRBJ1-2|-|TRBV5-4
CASSLDGGAGSYTF
TGTGCCAGCAGCTTGGACGGTGGGGCAGGGAGCTACACCTTC
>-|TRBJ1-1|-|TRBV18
CASSPMGQGNTEAFF
TGTGCCAGCTCACCAATGGGCCAGGGGAACACTGAAGCTTTCTTT
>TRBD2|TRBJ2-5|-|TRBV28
CASSFIFDEPLTSGRTQETQYF
TGTGCCAGCAGTTTTATATTTGATGAGCCACTGACTAGCGGGAGGACTCAAGAGACCCAGTACTTC
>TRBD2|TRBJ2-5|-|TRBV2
CASSEALAGGETQYF
TGTGCCAGCAGTGAAGCGCTGGCGGGGGGGGAGACCCAGTACTTC
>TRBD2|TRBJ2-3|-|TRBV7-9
CASSDGLAGVPRTDTQYF
TGTGCCAGCAGCGACGGACTAGCGGGAGTCCCCCGCACAGATACGCAGTATTTT
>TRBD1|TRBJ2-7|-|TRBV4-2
CASSLFWDSSYEQYF
TGTGCCAGCAGCCTCTTCTGGGACAGTTCCTACGAGCAGTACTTC
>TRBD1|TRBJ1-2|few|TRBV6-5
CASSSNQGAGGYTF
TGTGCCAGCAGTTCGAACCAGGGGGCGGGAGGCTACACCTTC
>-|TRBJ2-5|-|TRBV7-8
CASSLPSSATSRETQYF
TGTGCCAGCAGCCTCCCTTCCTCCGCTACTAGCAGGGAGACCCAGTACTTC
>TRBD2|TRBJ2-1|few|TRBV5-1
CASSLEASGSSLEQFF
TGCGCCAGCAGCTTGGAAGCCAGCGGGAGTAGTCTTGAGCAGTTCTTC
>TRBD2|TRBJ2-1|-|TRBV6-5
CASSTSGTSKFF
TGTGCCAGCAGTACCTCCGGGACTAGCAAGTTCTTC
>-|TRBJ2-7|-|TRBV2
CASSVFPGVDYEQYF
TGTGCCAGCAGTGTGTTTCCAGGGGTAGATTACGAGCAGTACTTC
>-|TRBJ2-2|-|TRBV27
CASSPPGSPLNTGELFF
TGTGCCAGCAGCCCTCCGGGGTCTCCGTTGAACACCGGGGAGCTGTTTTTT
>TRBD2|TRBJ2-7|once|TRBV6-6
CASSYSIGGDEQYF
TGTGCCAGCAGTTACTCCATCGGGGGGGACGAGCAGTACTTC
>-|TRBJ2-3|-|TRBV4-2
CASSQWDVNTDTQYF
TGTGCCAGCAGCCAGTGGGACGTAAACACAGATACGCAGTATTTT
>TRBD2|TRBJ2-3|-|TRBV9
CASSVAPTGLASTDTQYF
TGTGCCAGCAGCGTAGCACCAACCGGACTAGCCTCCACAGATACGCAGTATTTT
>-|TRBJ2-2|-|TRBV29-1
CSGRQGGTGELFF
TGCAGCGGGAGACAGGGAGGCACCGGGGAGCTGTTTTTT
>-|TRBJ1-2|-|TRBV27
CASSLRGLYGYTF
TGTGCCAGCAGTTTAAGAGGGCTCTATGGCTACACCTTC
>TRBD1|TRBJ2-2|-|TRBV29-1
CSVELRRGQGGELFF
TGCAGCGTTGAATTGCGAAGGGGGCAGGGCGGGGAGCTGTTTTTT
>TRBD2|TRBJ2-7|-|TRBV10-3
CAIRGLAGRPFEQYF
TGTGCCATCAGGGGACTAGCGGGTCGTCCTTTCGAGCAGTACTTC
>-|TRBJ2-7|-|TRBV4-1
CASSQDGAGADEQYF
TGCGCCAGCAGCCAAGATGGAGCAGGGGCGGACGAGCAGTACTTC
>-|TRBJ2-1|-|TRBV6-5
CASSYSHNEQFF
TGTGCCAGCAGTTACTCCCACAATGAGCAGTTCTTC
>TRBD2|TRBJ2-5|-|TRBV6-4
CASSPHGGAGETQYF
TGTGCCAGCAGTCCCCACGGGGGGGCGGGAGAGACCCAGTACTTC
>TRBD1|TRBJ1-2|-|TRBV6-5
CASSYSTGGYGYTF
TGTGCCAGCAGTTACTCGACAGGGGGCTATGGCTACACCTTC
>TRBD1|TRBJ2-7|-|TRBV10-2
CASSESGTGAYEQYF
TGCGCTAGCAGTGAGTCCGGGACAGGTGCCTACGAGCAGTACTTC
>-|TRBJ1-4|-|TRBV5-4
CASSLIGTSDEKLFF
TGTGCCAGCAGCTTGATAGGGACATCTGATGAAAAACTGTTTTTT
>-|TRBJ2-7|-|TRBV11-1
CASSFSGGGPREQYF
TGTGCCAGCAGCTTTTCCGGAGGAGGGCCTCGCGAGCAGTACTTC
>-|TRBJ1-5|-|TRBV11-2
CASSLDRNSNQPQHF
TGTGCCAGCAGCTTAGATCGCAATAGCAATCAGCCCCAGCATTTT
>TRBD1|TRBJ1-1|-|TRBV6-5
CASSYSLTGESTEAFF
TGTGCCAGCAGTTACTCGTTGACAGGGGAATCCACTGAAGCTTTCTTT
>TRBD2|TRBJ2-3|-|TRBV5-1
CASHRGEGDTQYF
TGCGCCAGCCACCGGGGGGAGGGAGATACGCAGTATTTT
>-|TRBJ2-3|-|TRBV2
CASSPSTDTQYF
TGTGCCAGCAGCCCCAGCACAGATACGCAGTATTTT
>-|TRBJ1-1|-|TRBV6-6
CASSSPGMTEAFF
TGTGCCAGCAGTTCCCCAGGGATGACTGAAGCTTTCTTT